This entry lists 32 T cell receptor beta chains sequenced from one sample in a study of T cell clonality in common variable immunodeficiency. Profiling relied on immunoSEQ multiplex PCR, and the TCRdb table lists in-frame clones only, not all of them. The sample was found to contain tens of thousands of clones, and every one recurs. The sequenced sample consisted of peripheral blood mononuclear cells. The receptors were sampled from a person aged 18 to 75 in good health.

At least ten counts were recorded for this clone. Coverage ceases 3 residues before the CDR3 finishes, and the germline J gene fills in the end. This rearrangement joins TRBV20-1 to TRBJ2-2; D is ambiguous. V was pared by 3 bases and J by 0 bases, with 11 bases between. CDR3 size: 15 residues. Per the germline V gene, CDR1 is DFQATT and CDR2 is SNEGSKA (reference sequence). CDR3 DNA, as far as it was read: TGCAGTGCTAGGGCTGACAACTCGAACACCGGGGAG. Translated: CSARADNSNTGE. In full, the CDR3 reads CSARADNSNTGELFF.

The table lists this clone with many counts. The read gets to within 3 residues of the CDR3 end, and the germline J gene fills in the rest. This chain joins TRBV10-3 and TRBJ2-5; 8 bases are a match to TRBD2. V shed 4 bases, J shed 1 base, and the junction held 8 bases outside the gene matches. This CDR3 is built from 16 residues. The V gene's germline CDR1 is ENHRY and CDR2 SYGVKD. CDR3 DNA (partial): TGTGCCATCAGTGGAATCGCGGGAGGATCCCAAGAGACC. Amino acids: CAISGIAGGSQET. The entire CDR3 reads CAISGIAGGSQETQYF.

This clone was counted many times. The CDR3 goes on 3 residues after the read ends, and that part is filled in from the germline J gene. This sequence joins TRBV20-1 and TRBJ2-1, with TRBD1 identical over 9 bases. The CDR3 is 12 amino acids. J was trimmed by 7 bases and V by 5 bases; bases with no gene match: 3. Germline V gene data show CDR1 as DFQATT and CDR2 as SNEGSKA (reference sequence). The CDR3 loop reads CSARQGVNEQFF. CDR3 bases read: TGCAGTGCTCGACAGGGGGTAAATGAG.

In this sample, this clone turned up many times. With the read ending 3 residues before the CDR3 end, the germline J gene is used to fill in that end. V usage is TRBV29-1 and J usage is TRBJ1-5, with 9 bases that match TRBD1. This CDR3 spans 15 amino acids. The germline V gene encodes CDR1 SQVTM and CDR2 ANQGSEA. The V gene end was trimmed by 7 bases and the J gene end by 3 bases; junction bases not matched to a gene: 10. The CDR3 region is CSAIIRDRDNQPQHF. The CDR3 bases that were read are TGCAGCGCGATAATCCGGGACAGGGACAATCAGCCC.

This clone was detected ten times or more. The CDR3 region is CASSPRQGPELYNEQFF. The DNA read from the CDR3 is TGTGCCAGCAGCCCCAGACAGGGGCCGGAGCTATACAATGAG. This chain joins TRBV9 and TRBJ2-1, with 8 nucleotides matching TRBD1. The sequenced fragment ends 3 residues before the CDR3 boundary, so the rest is inferred from the germline J gene. The V segment lost 4 bases and the J segment 4 bases; nucleotides outside the gene matches: 13. The CDR3 runs 17 residues. Germline assignment: CDR1 SGDLS and CDR2 YYNGEE.

There are many counts of this clone. The read falls 3 residues short of the CDR3 end, and the missing part is taken from the germline J gene. This chain uses TRBV5-4 with TRBJ2-3, with D unclear. The CDR3 consists of 16 residues. V shed 0 bases and J shed 0 bases, with 11 bases lying between them. Germline V gene sequence: CDR1 SGHNT, CDR2 YYREEE (reference sequence). Partial CDR3 DNA: TGTGCCAGCAGCTTGGCCCGGCAGCGTAGCACAGATACG. Its protein product is CASSLARQRSTDT. In full, the CDR3 reads CASSLARQRSTDTQYF. Together with reference TRBV5-4 and TRBJ2-3, the CDR3 gives the full variable domain: ETGVTQSPTHLIKTRGQQVTLRCSSQSGHNTVSWYQQALGQGPQFIFQYYREEENGRGNFPPRFSGLQFPNYSSELNVNALELDDSALYLCASSLARQRSTDTQYFGPGTRLTVL.

At least ten counts were recorded for this clone. The part of the CDR3 DNA that was read is TGCGCCAGCAGGCTCCCGGGACAGGGGTTGCGAGCGGGCGCCTACAATGAG. This sequence encodes CASRLPGQGLRAGAYNE. The complete CDR3 protein is CASRLPGQGLRAGAYNEQFF. V gene TRBV5-1 combines with J gene TRBJ2-1; 10 bases line up with TRBD1. The observed sequence ends 3 residues before the CDR3 terminus, with the missing tail filled in from the germline J gene. Germline-derived CDR1 and CDR2 are SGHRS and YFSETQ. Trimming took 5 bases from V and 2 from J; bases not matched to a gene: 19. The CDR3 is 20 amino acids.

This clone was recorded a few times. The read terminates 3 residues ahead of where the CDR3 ends, so the germline J gene completes it. This chain joins TRBV6-1 and TRBJ1-2, with D unclear. With 2 bases removed from V and 3 bases from J, the gap between germline ends came to 7 bases. Germline CDR1 is MNHNS and CDR2 is SASEGT. This CDR3 has 13 residues. The sequenced part of the CDR3 DNA is TGTGCCAGCAGTGAACCGCGGGACTATGGC. Protein sequence: CASSEPRDYG. The entire CDR3 reads CASSEPRDYGYTF.

The table lists this clone with many counts. The read is 3 residues too short to cover the CDR3 end, so that end is filled in from the germline J gene. The chain has TRBV13 and TRBJ1-3; D remains unclear. The V end lost 8 bases, the J end lost 4 bases, and 18 bases lay between the germline ends. The germline V gene has CDR1 PRHDT and CDR2 FYEKMQ (reference sequence). CDR3 length equals 15 residues. Partial CDR3 DNA: TGTGCCAGCCGAAGTACGGGGAACGGGGGAAACACC. It encodes CASRSTGNGGNT. The full-length CDR3 reads as CASRSTGNGGNTIYF.

This clone was seen ten or more times. The chain's CDR3 is CSARPRQRPSTGELFF. The sequenced part of the CDR3 DNA is TGCAGTGCTAGACCTAGACAGCGCCCGAGCACCGGGGAG. The chain couples TRBV20-1 to TRBJ2-2, with a possible D match to TRBD1 (5 bases). The observed sequence ends 3 residues before the CDR3 terminus, with the missing tail filled in from the germline J gene. Trimming removed 2 bases at V and 4 bases at J, with 17 bases between. Germline CDR1 and CDR2: DFQATT and SNEGSKA (reference sequence). The CDR3 consists of 16 residues.

In this sample, this clone turned up many times. The read ends 3 residues early relative to the CDR3; the germline J gene fills the gap. J is TRBJ2-3 and V is TRBV5-6; tentatively, D is TRBD2 (5 bases). V shed 4 bases and J shed 8 bases, with 11 bases lying between them. The CDR3 length is 12 residues. The V gene's germline CDR1 is SGHDT and CDR2 YYEEEE. The covered CDR3 bases are TGTGCCAGCAGCCCCGGGGTATCTACG. Translating gives CASSPGVST. The entire CDR3 reads CASSPGVSTQYF.

This clone was observed many times. The CDR3 end is not reached by the read, which stops 3 residues before it; the germline J gene fills it in. V is TRBV4-1 and J is TRBJ1-1; D uncertain. The CDR3 covers 14 residues. V was trimmed by 0 bases and J by 0 bases, leaving 5 bases between them. CDR1 is MGHRA and CDR2 is YSYEKL in the germline V gene. CDR3: CASSQESLNTEAFF. CDR3 bases read: TGCGCCAGCAGCCAAGAAAGCCTGAACACTGAA.

This clone was counted many times. The CDR3 end falls 3 residues outside the read, so it is completed with the germline J gene. This chain uses TRBV12-3 or TRBV12-4 with TRBJ1-1; D perhaps matches TRBD1 (5 bases). The CDR3 runs to 16 residues. V was clipped by 6 bases and J by 0 bases, with 17 bases between them. CDR3 in amino acids: CASSPTFGHMNTEAFF. Partial CDR3 DNA: TGTGCCAGCAGCCCCACCTTTGGACACATGAACACTGAA.

This clone was seen ten or more times. This CDR3 is CASSDPLTGKDRDIQYF. Partial CDR3 DNA: TGTGCCAGCAGTGATCCTCTAACAGGGAAGGATAGGGACATT. V gene TRBV2 combines with J gene TRBJ2-4; tentative D call: TRBD1 (6 bases). The CDR3 extends 3 residues past the end of the read, so its final part is completed from the germline J gene. Germline V gene data show CDR1 as SNHLY and CDR2 as FYNNEI. This CDR3 is built from 17 residues. Trimming shortened V by 3 bases and J by 8 bases, and 23 bases separated the two germline ends.

By share, this clone ranks as large. The CDR3 DNA, read in part, is TGTGCCAGTAGCACGACAGGGGTGGCTGAA. Its protein product is CASSTTGVAE. The entire CDR3 reads CASSTTGVAEAFF. The gene calls are TRBV19 and TRBJ1-1; 8 nucleotides line up with TRBD1. The read halts 3 residues ahead of the CDR3 end, with the missing end drawn from the germline J gene. In germline, CDR1 is LNHDA, CDR2 SQIVND (reference sequence). This CDR3 region has 13 residues. Unmatched junction bases numbered 6, after V lost 6 bases and J lost 6 bases.

This clone was observed a handful of times. The read ends 3 residues shy of where the CDR3 ends; the end is completed using the germline J gene. The chain is built from TRBV18 and TRBJ2-7, with TRBD2 matching 11 bases. This CDR3 has 15 amino acids. V shed 3 bases and J 2 bases; nucleotides not matched to a gene: 3. Looked up from germline, CDR1 is KGHSH and CDR2 is LQKENI. CDR3 residues: CASSPGTSGPYEQYF. The sequenced CDR3 bases are TGTGCCAGCTCACCCGGGACTAGCGGTCCCTACGAG.

This clone came up many times. The read ends 3 residues before the CDR3 terminus; that terminus is restored from the germline J gene. The J gene is TRBJ1-3, the V gene TRBV18; TRBD1 agrees at 9 bases. CDR1 is KGHSH and CDR2 is LQKENI in the germline V gene. The trim removed 1 base at V and 0 bases at J, leaving 13 bases unmatched. The CDR3 length is 20 residues. The sequenced part of the CDR3 DNA is TGTGCCAGCTCACCACAAAGAGGGACACAGGGGGCTTTCTCTGGAAACACC. Its translation: CASSPQRGTQGAFSGNT. The CDR3 reads in full as CASSPQRGTQGAFSGNTIYF.

This clone was found a few times. The CDR3 is cut off 3 residues early in the read; its end comes from the germline J gene. This chain connects TRBV7-9 to TRBJ2-4, with TRBD1 matching 7 bases. This CDR3 is 14 amino acids long. Germline V gene data show CDR1 as SEHNR and CDR2 as FQNEAQ (reference sequence). CDR3 region: CASSFQGQSYGQYF. The sequenced CDR3 bases are TGTGCCAGCAGCTTTCAGGGACAGAGTTATGGT.

The table lists this clone with many counts. The read gets to within 3 residues of the CDR3 end, and the germline J gene fills in the rest. The V call is TRBV5-1, the J call TRBJ2-1; the match to TRBD2 covers 8 bases. Germline-derived CDR1 and CDR2 are SGHRS and YFSETQ. The CDR3 runs to 18 residues. With V trimmed by 6 bases and J by 0 bases, 14 bases remained unmatched. The CDR3 bases that were read are TGCGCCAGCACCTTTAATATGGGCGGGAGGAGCTCCTACAATGAG. It yields the protein CASTFNMGGRSSYNE. The whole CDR3 protein reads CASTFNMGGRSSYNEQFF.

This clone was seen repeatedly, ten times or more. The read finishes 3 residues shy of the CDR3 end, and the germline J gene is used to complete it. The chain couples TRBV3-1 (or the pseudogene TRBV3-2) to TRBJ2-1, with D tentatively TRBD1 (5 bases). Trimming took 1 base from V and 1 from J, leaving 14 bases between them. The CDR3 contains 17 residues. CDR1 is LGHDT, CDR2 YNNKEL, per germline (reference sequence). CDR3 sequence reads: CASSQGGRVGSYNEQFF. Incomplete CDR3 DNA: TGTGCCAGCAGCCAAGGGGGCCGGGTGGGATCCTACAATGAG.

In its sample, this clone was seen many times. Sequence at one end of the junction differs from germline and may be a read error. The CDR3 end falls 3 residues outside the read, so it is completed with the germline J gene. This chain connects TRBV7-7 to TRBJ2-6; no firm D call. Germline loops: CDR1 SSHAT, CDR2 FNYEAQ (reference sequence). CDR3 size: 15 residues. The sequenced CDR3 bases are TGTGCTAGCAGCTTAGATAGCTCTGGGGCCAACGTC. It translates to CASSLDSSGANV. The entire CDR3 reads CASSLDSSGANVLTF.

In its sample, this clone was seen many times. The sequenced fragment ends 3 residues before the CDR3 boundary, so the rest is inferred from the germline J gene. The chain recombines TRBV5-1 with TRBJ1-2; perhaps TRBD1 as D (5 bases). Trimming cost V 4 bases and J 2 bases, with 9 bases left between them. Germline CDR1 and CDR2: SGHRS and YFSETQ. The CDR3 sequence is 13 residues long. CDR3 DNA (partial): TGCGCCAGCAGCCAACAGGTCAACTATGGC. It specifies CASSQQVNYG. The CDR3 in its entirety is CASSQQVNYGYTF. Combining the CDR3 with reference TRBV5-1 and TRBJ1-2 gives the whole variable domain KAGVTQTPRYLIKTRGQQVTLSCSPISGHRSVSWYQQTPGQGLQFLFEYFSETQRNKGNFPGRFSGRQFSNSRSEMNVSTLELGDSALYLCASSQQVNYGYTFGSGTRLTVV.

In its sample, this clone was seen many times. The read ends 3 residues before the CDR3 terminus; that terminus is restored from the germline J gene. V is TRBV13 and J is TRBJ2-7; TRBD1 aligns across 8 bases. V lost 5 bases and J lost 2; bases outside the gene matches: 5. This CDR3 region has 14 residues. The germline gives CDR1 PRHDT, CDR2 FYEKMQ (reference sequence). CDR3 DNA (partial): TGTGCCAGCAGCATGGGGACAGGAGCCTACGAG. Protein product: CASSMGTGAYE. The complete CDR3 reads CASSMGTGAYEQYF.

This clone was recorded many times. The read comes to an end 3 residues before the CDR3 does, leaving the germline J gene to fill in the end. This rearrangement joins TRBV13 to TRBJ2-7; 10 nucleotides match TRBD2. J was trimmed by 1 base and V by 5 bases; bases with no gene match: 8. Germline V lookup: CDR1 PRHDT, CDR2 FYEKMQ (reference sequence). This CDR3 region has 16 residues. Incomplete CDR3 DNA: TGTGCCAGCAGCCCCTGGGCTAGCGGGGGTTCCTACGAG. Its protein is CASSPWASGGSYE. The full CDR3 reads CASSPWASGGSYEQYF.

This clone appeared many times. The read stops 3 residues short of the end of the CDR3; the missing end is completed from the germline J gene. This rearrangement joins TRBV5-1 to TRBJ2-3; D is possibly TRBD2 (6 bases). Per the germline V gene, CDR1 is SGHRS and CDR2 is YFSETQ. This CDR3 spans 13 amino acids. The DNA read from the CDR3 is TGCGCCAGCACCCCGGTCGTCCGGGGGACG. It is translated as CASTPVVRGT. The whole CDR3 reads CASTPVVRGTQYF.

The table lists this clone with a few counts. Sequencing ends 3 residues short of the CDR3 end; the germline J gene provides the rest. The V gene is TRBV19, the J gene TRBJ2-5; TRBD1 agrees at 8 bases. This CDR3 has 18 residues. V lost 8 bases to trimming and J lost 4 bases; unmatched junction nucleotides: 21. Germline CDR1 and CDR2: LNHDA and SQIVND (reference sequence). CDR3 DNA (partial): TGTGCCAGTGCTAAAAGAGGCCGGGGACAGGTGAGAGGAGAGACC. As protein: CASAKRGRGQVRGET. The full CDR3 is CASAKRGRGQVRGETQYF.

At least ten counts were recorded for this clone. The sequenced fragment ends 3 residues before the CDR3 boundary, so the rest is inferred from the germline J gene. This chain uses TRBV11-3 with TRBJ2-7; weak D call: TRBD2 (5 bases). Trimming left V 3 bases short and J 6 bases short, with 12 bases between. Germline CDR1 is SGHNT and CDR2 is YENEEA. The CDR3 totals 13 residues. The sequenced part of the CDR3 DNA is TGTGCCAGCAGCTTCGGACTGAACGCCGAG. Translating it yields CASSFGLNAE. The complete CDR3 sequence is CASSFGLNAEQYF.

Worth noting for this clone: The read halts 3 residues ahead of the CDR3 end, with the missing end drawn from the germline J gene. V gene TRBV18 combines with J gene TRBJ1-5; 7 bases map to TRBD1. There are 13 residues in the CDR3. V lost 6 bases and J lost 1; bases outside the gene matches: 0. Germline CDR1 reads KGHSH; CDR2 reads LQKENI. Incomplete CDR3 DNA: TGTGCCAGCTCGGGACAGAGCAATCAGCCC. Translation: CASSGQSNQP. The full CDR3 protein is CASSGQSNQPQHF.

This clone came up many times. The sequenced fragment ends 3 residues before the CDR3 boundary, so the rest is inferred from the germline J gene. The chain carries TRBV12-3 or TRBV12-4 and TRBJ1-1, with 7 bases lining up with TRBD1. Unmatched junction bases numbered 6, after V lost 5 bases and J lost 0 bases. This CDR3 is built from 15 residues. The CDR3 bases that were read are TGTGCCAGCAGTCGACAGGGCCTCTTGAACACTGAA. This translates into CASSRQGLLNTE. In full, the CDR3 reads CASSRQGLLNTEAFF.

Ten or more counts support this clone. The read halts 3 residues ahead of the CDR3 end, with the missing end drawn from the germline J gene. V is TRBV12-3 or TRBV12-4 and J is TRBJ1-3, with a possible D match to TRBD1 (5 bases). The CDR3 length is 14 residues. Trimming left V 5 bases short and J 3 bases short, with 11 bases between. The CDR3 loop reads CASSAYRSGNTIYF. The part of the CDR3 DNA that was read is TGTGCCAGCAGTGCCTACAGGAGTGGAAACACC.

This clone has at least ten counts. The read is 3 residues too short to cover the CDR3 end, so that end is filled in from the germline J gene. The chain has TRBV5-1 and TRBJ2-7; D possibly corresponds to TRBD1 (6 bases). V lost 0 bases to trimming and J lost 2 bases, with 12 bases between them. Germline CDR1 reads SGHRS; CDR2 reads YFSETQ. The CDR3 totals 15 residues. The CDR3 sequence: CASSLGQVLAYEQYF. The sequenced CDR3 bases are TGCGCCAGCAGCTTGGGACAGGTCCTCGCCTACGAG.

This clone has ten or more counts. The read halts 3 residues ahead of the CDR3 end, with the missing end drawn from the germline J gene. V is TRBV30 and J is TRBJ2-1; 10 bases are a match to TRBD2. Germline CDR1 reads GTSNPN; CDR2 reads SVGIG (reference sequence). Trimming removed 5 bases from V and 5 bases from J; junction bases left unmatched: 6. The CDR3 contains 14 residues. CDR3 bases read: TGTGCCTGGTCTCTAGCGGGGGTCCACAATGAG. Residues: CAWSLAGVHNE. The whole CDR3 sequence is CAWSLAGVHNEQFF.